The 26 T cell receptor beta chains given below trace back to one sample, sequenced in a study of blood T cell repertoires in COVID-19. The method was immunoSEQ multiplex PCR; TCRdb's version includes in-frame clones alone and lacks a portion of them. The sample contains approximately 300,000 clones, nearly 90% of which appear only once. The material sequenced was PBMCs or T cells enriched from blood (not recorded which). These receptors were taken from a woman in her twenties or thirties who had recovered from COVID-19.

The genes are TRBV10-3 and TRBJ1-1, with TRBD1 as a possible D gene (5 bases). V gave up 4 bases and J gave up 3 bases, with 12 bases separating them. The length of the CDR3 is 14 residues. Germline V gene lookup returns CDR1 ENHRY and CDR2 SYGVKD. CDR3 DNA: TGTGCCATCAGTGTTCGGGGGGGGGACACTGAAGCTTTCTTT. Protein product: CAISVRGGDTEAFF.

The J gene is TRBJ2-7, the V gene TRBV20-1; D remains unclear. Trimming took off 3 bases at V and 4 bases at J, with 13 bases between the two ends. The CDR3 extends over 13 amino acids. CDR1 is DFQATT, CDR2 SNEGSKA, per germline (reference sequence). The CDR3 sequence: CSASSVGRYEQYF. For the CDR3, the DNA is TGCAGTGCTAGTTCTGTTGGTCGGTACGAGCAGTACTTC.

The V call is TRBV5-4, the J call TRBJ2-3; 12 bases map to TRBD2. CDR1 and CDR2 from the germline V gene are SGHNT and YYREEE (reference sequence). The CDR3 contains 15 residues. V lost 2 bases to trimming and J lost 5 bases; unmatched junction nucleotides: 3. CDR3: CASSLPGLAGDTQYF. Written as DNA, the CDR3 is TGTGCCAGCAGCTTACCGGGACTAGCGGGAGATACGCAGTATTTT.

The chain combines TRBV18 with TRBJ2-1; possible D gene TRBD2, 6 bases. This CDR3 comprises 13 residues. The germline gives CDR1 KGHSH, CDR2 LQKENI. Trimming removed 2 bases from V and 8 bases from J, with 10 bases in between. CDR3 amino acids: CASSPTSSHEQFF. The CDR3 coding sequence is TGTGCCAGCTCACCAACTAGCAGCCATGAGCAGTTCTTC.

The V and J genes are TRBV18 and TRBJ2-2; D remains unclear. CDR1 and CDR2 from the germline V gene are KGHSH and LQKENI. Trimming took off 3 bases at V and 4 bases at J, with 9 bases between the two ends. This CDR3 has 14 residues. The CDR3 loop reads CASSPVMFTGELFF. The CDR3 DNA reads as TGTGCCAGCTCACCCGTAATGTTCACCGGGGAGCTGTTTTTT.

The chain couples TRBV2 to TRBJ1-5; D is uncertain. Germline V gene lookup returns CDR1 SNHLY and CDR2 FYNNEI. This CDR3 contains 15 residues. Trimming stripped 5 bases from V and 2 bases from J, with 13 bases between. The CDR3, as DNA: TGTGCCAGCAGTCAGAATGTCGCGGGCAATCAGCCCCAGCATTTT. It encodes CASSQNVAGNQPQHF. Complete variable domain (other parts from reference TRBV2 and TRBJ1-5): EPEVTQTPSHQVTQMGQEVILRCVPISNHLYFYWYRQILGQKVEFLVSFYNNEISEKSEIFDDQFSVERPDGSNFTLKIRSTKLEDSAMYFCASSQNVAGNQPQHFGDGTRLSIL.

This rearrangement joins TRBV28 to TRBJ2-2, with D maybe TRBD1 (5 bases). The length of the CDR3 is 14 residues. V was trimmed by 11 bases and J by 4 bases, leaving 17 bases between them. The germline CDR1 and CDR2 sequences are MDHEN and SYDVKM. CDR3: CAGRTNQITGELFF. CDR3 in DNA: TGTGCCGGAAGGACAAATCAGATCACCGGGGAGCTGTTTTTT.

J is TRBJ2-2 and V is TRBV24-1; possibly TRBD2 for D (6 bases). Germline V lookup: CDR1 KGHDR, CDR2 SFDVKD. The CDR3 is 14 amino acids. The V end was cut by 7 bases, the J end by 5 bases, with 13 bases between. CDR3 protein: CATSPGAHTGELFF. The DNA for the CDR3 is TGTGCCACCAGCCCGGGAGCCCATACCGGGGAGCTGTTTTTT.

The DNA of the CDR3 is TGCAGCGTTGCGGAGAGCTACGAGCAGTACTTC. It encodes CSVAESYEQYF. The chain has TRBV29-1 and TRBJ2-7; D unclear. The CDR3 spans 11 residues. Per germline, CDR1 SQVTM and CDR2 ANQGSEA. Trimming cost V 4 bases and J 3 bases, with 7 bases left between them.

This clone was observed a few times. CDR3 sequence reads: CSAKVAGGNTGELFF. The CDR3 bases are TGCAGCGCAAAGGTAGCGGGAGGAAACACCGGGGAGCTGTTTTTT. The J gene is TRBJ2-2, the V gene TRBV29-1; TRBD2 aligns across 10 bases. Germline V gene lookup returns CDR1 SQVTM and CDR2 ANQGSEA. V was clipped by 7 bases and J by 2 bases; unmatched bases: 7. The CDR3 runs to 15 residues.

This chain joins TRBV6-5 and TRBJ2-3; D is ambiguous. V shed 0 bases and J shed 5 bases, with 6 bases lying between them. The CDR3 is 13 residues long. Germline V gene lookup returns CDR1 MNHEY and CDR2 SVGAGI. The CDR3 nucleotides are TGTGCCAGCAGTTACTCGAATAGAGATACGCAGTATTTT. Translated: CASSYSNRDTQYF.

With respect to this clone: No DNA is shown, since the ends of the CDR3 on it are uncertain; the CDR3 is the one TCRdb lists. The chain has TRBV21-1 and TRBJ2-2; the table calls TRBD1, which could not be checked here. TRBV21-1 is a known pseudogene. The CDR3 is made up of 19 amino acids, end residues included. CDR3: CASNSVGTGSSVNTGELFF.

The chain combines TRBV30 with TRBJ1-5, with 10 bases identical to TRBD1. Looked up from germline, CDR1 is GTSNPN and CDR2 is SVGIG (reference sequence). The length of the CDR3 is 17 residues. V dropped 3 bases and J dropped 0; count of bases not matched to a gene: 8. CDR3: CAWRTGGWGYSNQPQHF. The CDR3 DNA sequence: TGTGCCTGGAGGACAGGGGGCTGGGGTTATAGCAATCAGCCCCAGCATTTT.

The table lists this clone with a few counts. The chain is built from TRBV5-5 and TRBJ1-5, with D perhaps matching TRBD1 (6 bases). In germline, CDR1 is SGHKS, CDR2 YYEKEE (reference sequence). The V and J ends lost 4 bases and 3 bases respectively, with 8 bases between them. The CDR3 sequence is 13 residues long. The CDR3: CASSRTDNQPQHF. The CDR3 DNA reads TGTGCCAGCAGCCGGACAGACAATCAGCCCCAGCATTTT.

The chain joins TRBV28 to TRBJ2-7; maybe TRBD1 (6 bases). The germline V gene encodes CDR1 MDHEN and CDR2 SYDVKM. The CDR3 is made up of 13 amino acids. The V and J ends lost 5 bases and 2 bases respectively, with 10 bases between them. This CDR3 reads CASSIQGPYEQYF. The CDR3 coding sequence is TGTGCCAGCAGTATACAGGGCCCCTACGAGCAGTACTTC.

V is TRBV27 and J is TRBJ2-7, with 9 positions matching TRBD2. Losses at the gene ends were 4 bases for V and 4 bases for J; bases not matched to a gene: 8. The CDR3 spans 15 residues. Germline V lookup: CDR1 MNHEY, CDR2 SMNVEV (reference sequence). The CDR3 DNA reads TGTGCCAGCAGTTGGGGTGCGGGAGGGGGATACGAGCAGTACTTC. Encoded protein: CASSWGAGGGYEQYF.

The rearrangement uses TRBV2 and TRBJ2-7, with 7 nucleotides matching TRBD1. Trimming cost V 7 bases and J 0 bases; bases outside gene matches: 9. The CDR3 totals 15 residues. Germline assignment: CDR1 SNHLY and CDR2 FYNNEI. Written as DNA, the CDR3 is TGTGCCAGCAAGCCAGATCGGGACAGCTCCTACGAGCAGTACTTC. Translation gives CASKPDRDSSYEQYF.

This chain uses TRBV12-3 or TRBV12-4 with TRBJ2-7; D uncertain. V was trimmed by 4 bases and J by 6 bases, leaving 7 bases between them. This CDR3 is 11 amino acids long. The chain's CDR3 is CASSSRGEQYF. In nucleotides, the CDR3 is TGTGCCAGCAGTTCACGAGGCGAGCAGTACTTC.

This chain joins TRBV5-1 and TRBJ2-6; D is uncertain. Trimming stripped 4 bases from V and 2 bases from J, with 10 bases between. The CDR3 runs 15 residues. Germline CDR1 reads SGHRS; CDR2 reads YFSETQ. The CDR3 reads CASSLDRTGANVLTF. CDR3 DNA: TGCGCCAGCAGCCTAGATAGAACTGGGGCCAACGTCCTGACTTTC.

J is TRBJ2-1 and V is TRBV3-1 (or the pseudogene TRBV3-2); D is undetermined. The germline V and J ends were trimmed by 0 bases and 2 bases, with 8 bases remaining between them. Germline-derived CDR1 and CDR2 are LGHDT and YNNKEL (reference sequence). This CDR3 contains 15 residues. CDR3 residues: CASSQDSATYNEQFF. CDR3 DNA: TGTGCCAGCAGCCAAGACAGCGCCACCTACAATGAGCAGTTCTTC.

This clone was observed a single time. The chain recombines TRBV24-1 with TRBJ2-1, with a possible D match to TRBD1 (5 bases). V lost 1 base and J 11 bases, leaving 8 bases between the germline ends. The CDR3 covers 12 residues. The germline V gene encodes CDR1 KGHDR and CDR2 SFDVKD. CDR3 nucleotide sequence: TGTGCCACCAGTGATTTTTCAGGGAAGCAGTTCTTC. It encodes CATSDFSGKQFF.

This chain links TRBV29-1 with TRBJ1-2; D may be TRBD1 (6 bases). Looked up from germline, CDR1 is SQVTM and CDR2 is ANQGSEA. V dropped 3 bases and J dropped 2 bases, with 13 bases sitting between them. The CDR3 is 14 amino acids. This CDR3 is CSVEGAVRNYGYTF. Here the CDR3 DNA reads TGCAGCGTTGAGGGGGCAGTAAGAAACTATGGCTACACCTTC.

This chain links TRBV28 with TRBJ2-5; 11 bases are shared with TRBD2. This CDR3 is built from 15 residues. Trimming at V came to 6 bases and at J to 5 bases, leaving 8 bases not matched to a gene. CDR1 MDHEN and CDR2 SYDVKM come from the germline V gene. The CDR3 is CASRLLAGVWETQYF. CDR3 nucleotide sequence: TGTGCCAGCAGGTTACTAGCGGGAGTCTGGGAGACCCAGTACTTC.

The rearrangement links TRBV3-1 (or the pseudogene TRBV3-2) to TRBJ1-2, with D hard to call. The germline V and J ends were trimmed by 4 bases and 7 bases, with 13 bases remaining between them. This CDR3 is 13 amino acids long. Germline CDR1 LGHDT, CDR2 YNNKEL (reference sequence). CDR3 amino acids: CASSLELRRGYTF. The CDR3 coding sequence is TGTGCCAGCAGCCTTGAGTTGCGTCGTGGCTACACCTTC.

This clone has only a few counts. This chain joins TRBV6-6 and TRBJ1-2; D is ambiguous. CDR1 is MNHNY and CDR2 is SVGAGI in the germline V gene (reference sequence). Trimming took 0 bases from V and 8 from J, leaving 4 bases between them. CDR3 size: 11 residues. For the CDR3, the DNA is TGTGCCAGCAGTTACTCGGCAGGCTACACCTTC. Protein sequence: CASSYSAGYTF.

This clone was counted only a few times. The V call is TRBV18, the J call TRBJ1-1; 8 positions agree with TRBD1. Germline V gene data show CDR1 as KGHSH and CDR2 as LQKENI. The CDR3 is 15 residues long. With 3 bases clipped from V and 1 base from J, the junction kept 4 bases outside the gene matches. As DNA, the CDR3 is TGTGCCAGCTCACCGAGACAGGGGAAGAACACTGAAGCTTTCTTT. Translation: CASSPRQGKNTEAFF.